These 14 T cell receptor beta chains came from one sample sequenced in a study of T cell responses to AZD1222 COVID-19 vaccine. The data were produced by immunoSEQ multiplex PCR, yet TCRdb's version contains in-frame clones alone and is incomplete. The table lists around 190,000 clones, 94% of them singletons. Sequencing was performed on peripheral blood, taken 28 days after the second AZD1222 dose. These TCRs come from an adult who received the AZD1222 COVID-19 vaccine.

The rearrangement uses TRBV13 and TRBJ1-3; 7 bases align to TRBD1. The germline V gene has CDR1 PRHDT and CDR2 FYEKMQ (reference sequence). The CDR3 contains 13 residues. The trim removed 1 base at V and 9 bases at J, leaving 3 bases unmatched. CDR3 sequence reads: CASSLADRVTIYF. CDR3 DNA sequence: TGTGCCAGCAGCTTAGCTGACAGGGTCACCATATATTTT.

This chain links TRBV21-1 with TRBJ1-2; TRBD1 reflects the table's D call only, with no check against the DNA. TRBV21-1 is an annotated pseudogene. This CDR3 region has 16 residues. CDR3: CASSFLRDRGLYGYTF. In DNA form, the CDR3 reads TGTGCCAGCAGCTTCCTTCGGGACAGGGGGCTCTATGGCTACACCTTC.

In nucleotides, the CDR3 is TGCGCCAGGGCCGGGGGACAGCCCCAGCATTTT. Translation gives CARAGGQPQHF. J is TRBJ1-5 and V is TRBV10-1, with D possibly being TRBD1 (5 bases). CDR3 length equals 11 residues. The germline CDR1 and CDR2 sequences are WNHNN and SYGVQD (reference sequence). Trimming pared 9 bases from V and 7 bases from J, leaving 10 bases between.

This clone was seen just once. The chain couples TRBV4-2 to TRBJ1-5; D is ambiguous. From germline, CDR1 is LGHNA and CDR2 YNFKEQ. The CDR3 has 15 residues. Between the trimmed V and J ends, which lost 1 base and 1 base, there was a span of 8 bases. Here the CDR3 DNA reads TGTGCCAGCAGCCAAGCTGGAGGAAGCAATCAGCCCCAGCATTTT. Translating gives CASSQAGGSNQPQHF.

This clone was recorded once. V is TRBV9 and J is TRBJ1-5; D remains ambiguous. V lost 2 bases and J 3 bases, leaving 9 bases between the germline ends. The CDR3 contains 14 residues. Per germline, CDR1 SGDLS and CDR2 YYNGEE. Written as DNA, the CDR3 is TGTGCCAGCAGCGTCGGCGGTGACAATCAGCCCCAGCATTTT. Its protein is CASSVGGDNQPQHF.

V gene TRBV5-1 combines with J gene TRBJ1-2; D is uncertain. Trimming took 4 bases from V and 0 from J, leaving 13 bases between them. Germline V gene sequence: CDR1 SGHRS, CDR2 YFSETQ. CDR3 size: 15 residues. The DNA for the CDR3 is TGCGCCAGCAGCCAAACCGGGCGAGCTAACTATGGCTACACCTTC. This encodes CASSQTGRANYGYTF.

The V gene is TRBV6-5, the J gene TRBJ2-1, with D uncertain. The germline V and J ends were trimmed by 0 bases and 5 bases, with 14 bases remaining between them. This CDR3 spans 16 amino acids. Germline V gene data show CDR1 as MNHEY and CDR2 as SVGAGI. The CDR3 is CASSYSDINADNEQFF. The CDR3 bases are TGTGCCAGCAGTTACTCCGACATAAATGCTGACAATGAGCAGTTCTTC.

The V and J genes are TRBV15 and TRBJ2-5; D gene unclear. The CDR3 covers 14 residues. V was pared by 1 base and J by 1 base, with 7 bases between. CDR1 and CDR2 from the germline V gene are LNHNV and YYDKDF (reference sequence). CDR3 protein: CATSRGGSQETQYF. The CDR3 DNA follows: TGTGCCACCAGCAGAGGGGGATCCCAAGAGACCCAGTACTTC.

This clone was observed a single time. The V gene is TRBV29-1, the J gene TRBJ2-4, with 9 bases lining up with TRBD2. CDR1 and CDR2 (germline): SQVTM, ANQGSEA. The CDR3 runs 15 residues. Trimming cost V 7 bases and J 8 bases; bases outside gene matches: 15. The CDR3 DNA reads as TGCAGCGCGAAACTTAGCGGGAGCGGGGTGGACATTCAGTACTTC. Translating gives CSAKLSGSGVDIQYF.

The CDR3 DNA follows: TGTGCCATCAAAAACGACAGGGGCTACGAGCAGTACTTC. Protein product: CAIKNDRGYEQYF. This rearrangement joins TRBV10-3 to TRBJ2-7; 8 bases line up with TRBD1. This CDR3 has 13 amino acids. In germline, CDR1 is ENHRY, CDR2 SYGVKD. Trimming took 7 bases from V and 3 from J; bases not matched to a gene: 5.

V and J are TRBV29-1 and TRBJ1-1; D is undetermined. The length of the CDR3 is 12 residues. Trimming cost V 2 bases and J 5 bases, with 9 bases left between them. Germline V gives CDR1 SQVTM, CDR2 ANQGSEA. CDR3 in amino acids: CSVENRLTEAFF. DNA for the CDR3: TGCAGCGTTGAAAATAGGTTGACTGAAGCTTTCTTT. Supplemented by reference TRBV29-1 and TRBJ1-1, the full variable domain reads SAVISQKPSRDICQRGTSLTIQCQVDSQVTMMFWYRQQPGQSLTLIATANQGSEATYESGFVIDKFPISRPNLTFSTLTVSNMSPEDSSIYLCSVENRLTEAFFGQGTRLTVV.

This chain uses TRBV11-2 with TRBJ2-7, with 9 bases identical to TRBD1. Germline V CDR1 and CDR2: SGHAT, FQNNGV. V trimming: 3 bases; J trimming: 5 bases; junction bases outside the gene matches: 8. This CDR3 has 15 residues. CDR3 in amino acids: CASSFGQGLYDEQYF. Written as DNA, the CDR3 is TGTGCCAGCAGCTTTGGACAGGGGCTATACGACGAGCAGTACTTC.

This chain links TRBV5-1 with TRBJ2-3; D is undetermined. With 2 bases removed from V and 0 bases from J, the gap between germline ends came to 10 bases. Germline V CDR1 and CDR2: SGHRS, YFSETQ. CDR3 length: 15 amino acids. CDR3 nucleotides: TGCGCCAGCAGCTTAGGTGCCGCTAGCACAGATACGCAGTATTTT. Encoded protein: CASSLGAASTDTQYF.

The chain joins TRBV7-4 to TRBJ2-7; no firm D call. The V gene lost 5 bases and the J gene lost 0 bases, with 17 bases spanning the gap. CDR1 is SGHVT and CDR2 is SQSDAQ in the germline V gene. The CDR3 spans 16 residues. The CDR3 sequence: CASSPLREVPSYEQYF. CDR3 nucleotide sequence: TGTGCCAGCAGCCCCCTTCGTGAGGTCCCCTCCTACGAGCAGTACTTC.